This T cell receptor beta chain was sequenced in a study of OX40 agonist ivuxolimab in advanced cancers. Study-level background: Ivuxolimab, which targeted the costimulatory receptor OX40 (CD134), was an agonistic, fully human IgG2 monoclonal antibody. Prior anti-PD-1, anti-PD-L1 or anti-CTLA-4 therapy was permitted, and roughly two fifths of dose-escalation patients had received checkpoint inhibitors. Intravenous ivuxolimab was administered to patients every 2 weeks at six dose levels: 0.01, 0.1, 0.3, 1.5, 3 and 10 mg/kg. The purpose of peripheral TCRbeta sequencing was to test whether ivuxolimab changed TCR sequence diversity and led to clonal T-cell expansion. Among the roughly 54 dose-escalation patients, 19 had hepatocellular carcinoma, approximately 15 melanoma, 9 renal cell carcinoma and 9 head and neck cancer. The paper describes the monotherapy dose-escalation part (N of about 50 patients) of the phase I trial of ivuxolimab. Three dose-escalation patients achieved partial responses, one with hepatocellular carcinoma and two with cutaneous melanoma. In the dose-escalation cohort, around four fifths of patients were male, and the mean age was roughly 60 years with a range of roughly 20 to 85.

On the study overall, not on this receptor specifically: At doses from 0.1 to 3.0 mg/kg, clonal expansion was seen in both CD4+ and CD8+ blood T cells between baseline and week 6. Low levels of normalized T-cell clonal expansion were also shown by some nonresponding patients. In partial responders in the 0.1-3.0 mg/kg groups, normalized peripheral clonal expansion was found to be among the lowest, especially among CD8+ T cells. The antigen specificity of the peripheral T cells that underwent clonal expansion was not determined. On average, CD8+ T cells showed more expanded clones than CD4+ T cells after ivuxolimab.

Comment on this clone: There is no known antigen for this receptor. Nothing much larger sits one base from this clone, and base qualities are not available.

CDR1 MNHEY and CDR2 SVGAGI were looked up in the germline V gene. Inclusive of the bounding cysteine and phenylalanine, the CDR3 is 14 residues long. Left in the record is the CDR3 DNA by itself, 42 bases read in frame from the first base. The V and J ends are trimmed by 2 bases and 2 bases, leaving 8 bases between them. Genomic DNA was extracted from sorted cells for sequencing of the TCRbeta CDR3 region. The immunoSEQ Assay was used to sequence the TCRbeta CDR3 regions. TCRdb stores this immuneACCESS table with in-frame sequences only. Part of the clones is absent; in the studies checked, under half of the shortfall reflects unresolved V genes, and no reason is known for the rest. The sample table contains tens of thousands of clones; only one count was recorded for 80% to 90% of them. The ten largest clones add up to 0.76% of the sample. The trial excluded patients who had a history of autoimmune disease or were on systemic immunosuppression. Peripheral blood for TCR sequencing was drawn from every dose cohort at baseline, at cycle 4 day 1 and at cycle 7 day 1. The samples were drawn from a first-in-human, open-label, multicenter phase I dose-escalation trial of ivuxolimab. Adults with locally advanced or metastatic head and neck squamous cell, hepatocellular, melanoma or renal cell carcinoma were enrolled in the trial. Before TCR sequencing, CD4+ and CD8+ T cells were separately sorted from peripheral blood.

The sequence joins TRBV6-5 to TRBJ2-3; a weak D assignment points to TRBD1 (6 bases agree). Source: CD4+ or CD8+ T cells sorted from blood, taken in a trial of the OX40 agonist ivuxolimab. The clonotype was recovered from an adult with an advanced solid tumor such as melanoma, head and neck, liver or kidney cancer. CDR3 sequence: CASSYRDNTDTQYF. The bases are TGTGCCAGCAGTTACCGGGACAACACAGATACGCAGTATTTT.